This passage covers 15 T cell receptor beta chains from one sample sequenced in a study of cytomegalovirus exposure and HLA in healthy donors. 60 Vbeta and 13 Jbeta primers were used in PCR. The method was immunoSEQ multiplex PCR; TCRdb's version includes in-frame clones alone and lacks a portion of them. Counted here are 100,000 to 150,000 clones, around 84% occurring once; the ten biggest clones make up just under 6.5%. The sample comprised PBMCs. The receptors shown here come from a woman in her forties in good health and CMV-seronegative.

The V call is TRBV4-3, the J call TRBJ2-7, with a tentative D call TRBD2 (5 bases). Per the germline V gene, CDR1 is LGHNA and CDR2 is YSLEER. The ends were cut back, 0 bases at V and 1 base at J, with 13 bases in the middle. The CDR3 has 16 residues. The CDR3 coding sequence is TGCGCCAGCAGCCAAGAGGTTGCCGGGGAGTCCTACGAGCAGTACTTC. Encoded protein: CASSQEVAGESYEQYF.

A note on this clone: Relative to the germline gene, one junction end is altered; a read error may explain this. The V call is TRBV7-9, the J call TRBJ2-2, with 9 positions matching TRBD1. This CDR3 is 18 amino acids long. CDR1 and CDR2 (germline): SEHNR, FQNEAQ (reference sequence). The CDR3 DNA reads TGTTCCAGCAGCTTGAGAGATACAGGGGGCGATGCCGGCGGGGAGCTGTTTTTT. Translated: CSSSLRDTGGDAGGELFF.

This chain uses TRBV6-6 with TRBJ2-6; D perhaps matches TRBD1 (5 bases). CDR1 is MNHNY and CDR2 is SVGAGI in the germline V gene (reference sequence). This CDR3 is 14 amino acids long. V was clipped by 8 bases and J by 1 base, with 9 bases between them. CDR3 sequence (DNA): TGTGCCAGCTCCGCAGGGTCTGGGGCCAACGTCCTGACTTTC. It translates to CASSAGSGANVLTF.

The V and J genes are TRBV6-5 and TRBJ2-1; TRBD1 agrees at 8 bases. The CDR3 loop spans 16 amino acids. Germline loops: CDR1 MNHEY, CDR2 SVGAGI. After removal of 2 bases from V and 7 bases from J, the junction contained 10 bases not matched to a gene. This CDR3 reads CASSYVPGQGGNEQFF. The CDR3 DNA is TGTGCCAGCAGTTACGTACCTGGACAGGGCGGAAATGAGCAGTTCTTC.

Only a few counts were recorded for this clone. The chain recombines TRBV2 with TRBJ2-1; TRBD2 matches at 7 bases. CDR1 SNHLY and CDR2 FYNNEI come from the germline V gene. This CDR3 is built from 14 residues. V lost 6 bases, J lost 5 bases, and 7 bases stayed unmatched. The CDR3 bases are TGTGCCAGCAGGGGGGGACTAAACCACAATGAGCAGTTCTTC. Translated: CASRGGLNHNEQFF.

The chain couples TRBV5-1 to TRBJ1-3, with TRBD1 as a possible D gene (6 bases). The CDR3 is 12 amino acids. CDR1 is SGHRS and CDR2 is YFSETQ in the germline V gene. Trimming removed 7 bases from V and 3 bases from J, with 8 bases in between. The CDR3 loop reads CASGDNGNTIYF. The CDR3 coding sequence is TGCGCCAGCGGGGACAATGGAAACACCATATATTTT.

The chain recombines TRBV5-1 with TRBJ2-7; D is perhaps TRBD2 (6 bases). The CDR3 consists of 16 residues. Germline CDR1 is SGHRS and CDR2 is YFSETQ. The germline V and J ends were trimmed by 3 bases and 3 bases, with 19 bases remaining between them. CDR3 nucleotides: TGCGCCAGCAGCTCCGTTCCAACGGGAGCTATCTACGAGCAGTACTTC. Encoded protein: CASSSVPTGAIYEQYF.

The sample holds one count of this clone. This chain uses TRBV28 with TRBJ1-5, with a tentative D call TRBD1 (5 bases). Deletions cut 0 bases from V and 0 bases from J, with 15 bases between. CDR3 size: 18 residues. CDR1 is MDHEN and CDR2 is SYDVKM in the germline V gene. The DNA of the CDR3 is TGTGCCAGCAGTTTATGGGATTGGCAGGGTTATAGCAATCAGCCCCAGCATTTT. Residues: CASSLWDWQGYSNQPQHF. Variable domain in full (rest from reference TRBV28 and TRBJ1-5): DVKVTQSSRYLVKRTGEKVFLECVQDMDHENMFWYRQDPGLGLRLIYFSYDVKMKEKGDIPEGYSVSREKKERFSLILESASTNQTSMYLCASSLWDWQGYSNQPQHFGDGTRLSIL.

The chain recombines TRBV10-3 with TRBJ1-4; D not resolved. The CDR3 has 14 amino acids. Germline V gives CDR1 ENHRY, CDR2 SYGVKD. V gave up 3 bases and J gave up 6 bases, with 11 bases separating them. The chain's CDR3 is CAISDSRGYEKLFF. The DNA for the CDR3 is TGTGCCATCAGTGATAGCCGGGGTTATGAAAAACTGTTTTTT.

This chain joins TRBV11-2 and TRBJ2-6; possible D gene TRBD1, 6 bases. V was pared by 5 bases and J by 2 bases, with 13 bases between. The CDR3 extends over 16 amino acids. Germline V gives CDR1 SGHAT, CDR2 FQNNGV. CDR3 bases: TGTGCCAGCAGCCGACAAACAGGGCCTGGGGCCAACGTCCTGACTTTC. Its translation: CASSRQTGPGANVLTF.

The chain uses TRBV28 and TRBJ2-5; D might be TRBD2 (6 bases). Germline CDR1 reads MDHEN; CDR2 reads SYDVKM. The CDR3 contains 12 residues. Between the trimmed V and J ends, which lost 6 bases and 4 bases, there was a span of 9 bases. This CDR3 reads CASRRDSETQYF. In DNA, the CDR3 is TGTGCCAGCAGGCGGGACTCAGAGACCCAGTACTTC.

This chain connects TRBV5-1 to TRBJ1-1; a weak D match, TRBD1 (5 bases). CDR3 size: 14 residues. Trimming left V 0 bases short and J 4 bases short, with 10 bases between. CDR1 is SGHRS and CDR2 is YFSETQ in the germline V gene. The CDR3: CASSLAPGGTEAFF. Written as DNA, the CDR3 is TGCGCCAGCAGCTTGGCGCCGGGGGGCACTGAAGCTTTCTTT.

CDR3 region: CASSLYGPLAGSFVDTQYF. CDR3 in DNA: TGTGCCAGCAGTTTATATGGCCCCCTAGCGGGAAGTTTCGTAGATACGCAGTATTTT. The chain combines TRBV27 with TRBJ2-3; 9 bases agree with TRBD2. Germline V gene sequence: CDR1 MNHEY, CDR2 SMNVEV (reference sequence). V lost 1 base, J lost 5 bases, and 16 bases stayed unmatched. This CDR3 contains 19 residues.

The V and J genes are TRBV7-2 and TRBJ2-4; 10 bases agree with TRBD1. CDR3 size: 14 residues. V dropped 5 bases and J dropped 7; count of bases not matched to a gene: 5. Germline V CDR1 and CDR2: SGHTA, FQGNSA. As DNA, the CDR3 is TGTGCCAGCAGCGTGGACAGGGGGACGAACATTCAGTACTTC. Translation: CASSVDRGTNIQYF.

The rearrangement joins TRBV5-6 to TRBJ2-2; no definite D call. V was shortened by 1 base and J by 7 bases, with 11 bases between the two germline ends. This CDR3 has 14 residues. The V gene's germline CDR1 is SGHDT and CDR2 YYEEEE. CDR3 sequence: CASSLPIGLGELFF. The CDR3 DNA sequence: TGTGCCAGCAGCTTGCCCATTGGCCTCGGGGAGCTGTTTTTT.